One T cell receptor beta chain is described in this entry. What it recognizes is unknown. This specimen comes from a study of vaccination and CD4 T cells after COVID-19. Study-wide points: Convalescent patients had a median roughly 86% of post-vaccine SARS-CoV-2-reactive clones that were detected only after vaccination, not before it.

Oncomine TCR Beta short-read sequencing was applied to DNA from cultured CD4+ T cells. TCRdb reprocessed the PCR reads via MiXCR and lists one record per CDR3 protein. The sample holds approximately 9,000 distinct CDR3 sequences, approximately 50% seen once. Treatment noted: roughly 11-day PBMC culture with coronavirus spike peptide pools or control peptides (ViraFEST assay). The CDR3 length is 15 residues. CDR1 is DFQATT, CDR2 SNEGSKA, per germline (reference sequence). The V and J ends lost 3 bases and 5 bases respectively, with 17 bases between them. The chain has TRBV20-1 and TRBJ1-5; the D is unclear. The sequencing input was CD4+ T cells from blood, cultured in vitro. The TCR comes from a human donor who had recovered from COVID-19. This chain's CDR3 is CSARWAVGRHQPQHF. The CDR3, as DNA: TGCAGTGCTAGGTGGGCAGTTGGTCGACATCAGCCCCAGCATTTT.